Following are 27 T cell receptor beta chains from one sample sequenced in a study of T cell responses to AZD1222 COVID-19 vaccine. TCRdb keeps only in-frame clones here, not all; method: immunoSEQ multiplex PCR. In the table there are about 98,000 clones, more than 85% of which are singletons. This specimen consisted of peripheral blood, obtained on day 0 of AZD1222 vaccination. All receptors come from an adult in good health.

DNA of the CDR3: TGTGCCAGCAGTGAATTAGGACAGAGCTCTGGAAACACCATATATTTT. Protein sequence: CASSELGQSSGNTIYF. The chain recombines TRBV6-1 with TRBJ1-3; perhaps TRBD1 as D (6 bases). This CDR3 is built from 16 residues. The V and J ends lost 2 bases and 0 bases respectively, with 11 bases between them. The germline V gene encodes CDR1 MNHNS and CDR2 SASEGT.

The J gene is TRBJ1-5, the V gene TRBV28; TRBD1 is a possible D gene (5 bases). This CDR3 has 15 amino acids. V was shortened by 7 bases and J by 3 bases, with 16 bases between the two germline ends. Germline V lookup: CDR1 MDHEN, CDR2 SYDVKM. The CDR3 spells CASNFPRVINQPQHF. The DNA of the CDR3 is TGTGCCAGCAATTTCCCCAGGGTCATCAATCAGCCCCAGCATTTT. The full variable domain, completed using reference TRBV28 and TRBJ1-5, is DVKVTQSSRYLVKRTGEKVFLECVQDMDHENMFWYRQDPGLGLRLIYFSYDVKMKEKGDIPEGYSVSREKKERFSLILESASTNQTSMYLCASNFPRVINQPQHFGDGTRLSIL.

This rearrangement joins TRBV7-2 to TRBJ2-3; 11 bases are a match to TRBD1. The J segment lost 5 bases and the V segment lost 1 base, leaving 2 bases of the junction unmatched. Germline V gene sequence: CDR1 SGHTA, CDR2 FQGNSA. The CDR3 sequence is 15 residues long. CDR3 in DNA: TGTGCCAGCAGCTTAGGGGACAGGGGGGGAGATACGCAGTATTTT. Translating gives CASSLGDRGGDTQYF.

The chain couples TRBV2 to TRBJ1-1; a weak D match, TRBD1 (6 bases). Trimming pared 3 bases from V and 8 bases from J, leaving 10 bases between. Per the germline V gene, CDR1 is SNHLY and CDR2 is FYNNEI. The CDR3 spans 12 residues. CDR3 bases: TGTGCCAGCAGTGACCTAGGGACAGAAGCTTTCTTT. It translates to CASSDLGTEAFF.

The chain carries TRBV30 and TRBJ1-2; possible D gene TRBD1, 6 bases. This CDR3 has 14 amino acids. CDR1 is GTSNPN and CDR2 is SVGIG in the germline V gene (reference sequence). Trimming pared 5 bases from V and 3 bases from J, leaving 16 bases between. The CDR3 here is CAWHLSGQYYGYTF. CDR3 DNA: TGTGCCTGGCATCTAAGCGGACAGTACTATGGCTACACCTTC.

The rearrangement joins TRBV4-2 to TRBJ2-7; D possibly uses TRBD1 or TRBD2 (5 bases each). Germline values: CDR1 LGHNA, CDR2 YNFKEQ. V was cut by 2 bases and J by 4 bases, with 9 bases left in between. The CDR3 is made up of 13 amino acids. CDR3 in DNA: TGTGCCAGCAGCCAATTAGGGGAGTACGAGCAGTACTTC. Its translation: CASSQLGEYEQYF.

A single count supports this clone. V is TRBV6-5 and J is TRBJ1-6, with D tentatively TRBD1 (5 bases). The germline V gene has CDR1 MNHEY and CDR2 SVGAGI. This CDR3 is built from 15 residues. With 7 bases removed from V and 7 bases from J, the gap between germline ends came to 17 bases. CDR3 in DNA: TGTGCCAGCACCCCCCAAGCCAGGGACAATTCACCCCTCCACTTT. Protein product: CASTPQARDNSPLHF.

This sequence joins TRBV5-5 and TRBJ2-2; TRBD1 might be the D (6 bases). V gave up 2 bases and J gave up 3 bases, with 11 bases separating them. Germline V gene data show CDR1 as SGHKS and CDR2 as YYEKEE (reference sequence). The CDR3 spans 15 residues. CDR3 residues: CASSFGQSDTGELFF. The CDR3 DNA reads TGTGCCAGCAGCTTCGGACAGTCAGACACCGGGGAGCTGTTTTTT. Full variable domain (remainder filled in from reference TRBV5-5 and TRBJ2-2): DAGVTQSPTHLIKTRGQQVTLRCSPISGHKSVSWYQQVLGQGPQFIFQYYEKEERGRGNFPDRFSARQFPNYSSELNVNALLLGDSALYLCASSFGQSDTGELFFGEGSRLTVL.

J is TRBJ2-1 and V is TRBV10-3, with D possibly being TRBD2 (6 bases). V lost 3 bases and J 0 bases, leaving 6 bases between the germline ends. The germline V gene has CDR1 ENHRY and CDR2 SYGVKD. The CDR3 runs to 14 residues. The CDR3 region has the DNA TGTGCCATCAGTGACGGGGGCTCCTACAATGAGCAGTTCTTC. This translates into CAISDGGSYNEQFF.

This clone showed up just a few times. This CDR3 is CASSLEAGAYNEQFF. CDR3 nucleotide sequence: TGTGCCAGCAGCTTAGAGGCAGGGGCCTACAATGAGCAGTTCTTC. The chain links TRBV7-3 to TRBJ2-1, with a possible D match to TRBD1 (6 bases). Germline-derived CDR1 and CDR2 are SGHTA and FQGTGA. The CDR3 is 15 residues long. V shed 2 bases and J shed 2 bases, with 10 bases lying between them.

The chain joins TRBV6-4 to TRBJ1-1, with D possibly being TRBD1 (6 bases). The CDR3 contains 12 residues. Trimming pared 6 bases from V and 8 bases from J, leaving 13 bases between. The germline V gene has CDR1 MRHNA and CDR2 SNTAGT. The CDR3 region has the DNA TGTGCCAGCAGAAACCTACAGGGCGAAGCTTTCTTT. Its translation: CASRNLQGEAFF.

The chain is built from TRBV7-9 and TRBJ1-1, with D unclear. The germline V gene has CDR1 SEHNR and CDR2 FQNEAQ (reference sequence). Trimming stripped 5 bases from V and 4 bases from J, with 11 bases between. The CDR3 is 13 amino acids. CDR3 region: CASSTSFLTEAFF. CDR3 DNA sequence: TGTGCCAGCAGCACGTCCTTCCTCACTGAAGCTTTCTTT.

The V call is TRBV5-4, the J call TRBJ2-5; D may be TRBD2 (7 bases). The CDR3 length is 15 residues. Trimming removed 5 bases from V and 5 bases from J, with 19 bases in between. CDR1 and CDR2 from the germline V gene are SGHNT and YYREEE (reference sequence). The CDR3 bases are TGTGCCAGCAGTGCTAGAGAGGGAGGGGGGGAGACCCAGTACTTC. It yields the protein CASSAREGGGETQYF.

V and J are TRBV5-1 and TRBJ2-2; no definite D call. There are 14 residues in the CDR3. The V and J ends lost 3 bases and 8 bases respectively, with 14 bases between them. The germline V gene has CDR1 SGHRS and CDR2 YFSETQ. The CDR3 loop is CASSYNIAGGELFF. As DNA, the CDR3 is TGCGCCAGCAGCTATAATATAGCTGGGGGGGAGCTGTTTTTT. Together with reference TRBV5-1 and TRBJ2-2, the CDR3 gives the full variable domain: KAGVTQTPRYLIKTRGQQVTLSCSPISGHRSVSWYQQTPGQGLQFLFEYFSETQRNKGNFPGRFSGRQFSNSRSEMNVSTLELGDSALYLCASSYNIAGGELFFGEGSRLTVL.

The chain joins TRBV9 to TRBJ2-3; weak D call: TRBD2 (7 bases). This CDR3 spans 18 amino acids. The germline V and J ends were trimmed by 4 bases and 4 bases, with 25 bases remaining between them. Germline V gene lookup returns CDR1 SGDLS and CDR2 YYNGEE. The CDR3 spells CASSPRLLGGGIADTQYF. The CDR3 nucleotides read TGTGCCAGCAGCCCCCGTTTGTTGGGGGGGGGCATAGCAGATACGCAGTATTTT. The full variable domain, rest sourced from reference TRBV9 and TRBJ2-3, is DSGVTQTPKHLITATGQRVTLRCSPRSGDLSVYWYQQSLDQGLQFLIQYYNGEERAKGNILERFSAQQFPDLHSELNLSSLELGDSALYFCASSPRLLGGGIADTQYFGPGTRLTVL.

The genes are TRBV11-3 and TRBJ2-3, with a possible D match to TRBD1 (6 bases). CDR1 and CDR2 from the germline V gene are SGHNT and YENEEA. This CDR3 comprises 15 residues. Trimming took 5 bases from V and 6 from J, leaving 18 bases between them. CDR3 sequence: CASSPGAPGSDTQYF. CDR3 coding DNA: TGTGCCAGCAGCCCAGGGGCCCCGGGCTCGGATACGCAGTATTTT.

This clone came up a few times. This chain joins TRBV5-1 and TRBJ1-1; 7 bases match TRBD1. V lost 2 bases and J lost 4; bases outside the gene matches: 5. Germline assignment: CDR1 SGHRS and CDR2 YFSETQ. The CDR3 is made up of 14 amino acids. CDR3 nucleotide sequence: TGCGCCAGCAGCTTAAAGGGACAGCTCACTGAAGCTTTCTTT. As protein: CASSLKGQLTEAFF.

J is TRBJ2-7 and V is TRBV13, with TRBD2 matching over 8 bases. Germline lookup yields CDR1 PRHDT and CDR2 FYEKMQ (reference sequence). The ends lost 0 bases at V and 5 bases at J; junction bases unmatched: 6. This CDR3 region has 15 residues. The CDR3 here is CASSLGPGLEDEQYF. The CDR3 region has the DNA TGTGCCAGCAGCTTAGGGCCGGGACTAGAGGACGAGCAGTACTTC.

About this clone itself: The junction departs from the called germline gene at one end, perhaps through a read error. This rearrangement joins TRBV28 to TRBJ1-4; TRBD1 might be the D (6 bases). Germline V CDR1 and CDR2: MDHEN, SYDVKM. The CDR3 runs 14 residues. CDR3 sequence: CARREGGEGEKLFF. CDR3 bases: TGTGCCCGCAGAGAGGGGGGGGAGGGTGAAAAACTGTTTTTT. Together with reference TRBV28 and TRBJ1-4, the CDR3 gives the full variable domain: DVKVTQSSRYLVKRTGEKVFLECVQDMDHENMFWYRQDPGLGLRLIYFSYDVKMKEKGDIPEGYSVSREKKERFSLILESASTNQTSMYLCARREGGEGEKLFFGSGTQLSVL.

This clone has only one observation. The genes are TRBV18 and TRBJ2-1; no clear D gene. The CDR3 spans 14 residues. Germline V gives CDR1 KGHSH, CDR2 LQKENI. Trimming took 3 bases from V and 3 from J, leaving 9 bases between them. DNA for the CDR3: TGTGCCAGCTCACCTGGACCCATCTACAATGAGCAGTTCTTC. This translates into CASSPGPIYNEQFF. Combining the CDR3 with reference TRBV18 and TRBJ2-1 gives the whole variable domain NAGVMQNPRHLVRRRGQEARLRCSPMKGHSHVYWYRQLPEEGLKFMVYLQKENIIDESGMPKERFSAEFPKEGPSILRIQQVVRGDSAAYFCASSPGPIYNEQFFGPGTRLTVL.

The V gene is TRBV28, the J gene TRBJ1-3; D perhaps matches TRBD1 (5 bases). This CDR3 is 15 amino acids long. Between the trimmed V and J ends, which lost 6 bases and 0 bases, there was a span of 12 bases. The germline gives CDR1 MDHEN, CDR2 SYDVKM. CDR3 amino acids: CASRVGTLSGNTIYF. CDR3 bases: TGTGCCAGCAGGGTCGGGACTCTCTCTGGAAACACCATATATTTT.

The V and J genes are TRBV5-6 and TRBJ2-1; D possibly matches TRBD1 or TRBD2 (5 bases each). Trimming removed 5 bases at V and 4 bases at J, with 19 bases between. The CDR3 has 16 amino acids. In germline, CDR1 is SGHDT, CDR2 YYEEEE. CDR3: CASRFTGGGRYNEQFF. The CDR3 DNA sequence: TGTGCCAGCAGATTCACGGGTGGGGGAAGGTACAATGAGCAGTTCTTC.

This clone was detected only a few times. This chain links TRBV11-1 with TRBJ2-5; D may be TRBD1 or TRBD2 (7 bases each). CDR1 and CDR2 (germline): SGHAT, FQDESV (reference sequence). The CDR3 is 14 amino acids. Trimming shortened V by 2 bases and J by 5 bases, and 12 bases separated the two germline ends. The chain's CDR3 is CASSLNRGGETQYF. Written as DNA, the CDR3 is TGTGCCAGCAGCTTAAACAGGGGAGGGGAGACCCAGTACTTC.

This chain connects TRBV10-3 to TRBJ2-1; 11 nucleotides align to TRBD2. The CDR3 covers 19 residues. Per the germline V gene, CDR1 is ENHRY and CDR2 is SYGVKD. Trimming at V came to 4 bases and at J to 8 bases, leaving 19 bases not matched to a gene. The CDR3 bases are TGTGCCATCAGTGGGGAGGATCTTGCTAGCGGGAGGTTTTTGGATGAGCAGTTCTTC. Its translation: CAISGEDLASGRFLDEQFF.

This clone occurred once. The V gene is TRBV4-3, the J gene TRBJ2-1, with TRBD2 as a possible D gene (6 bases). V was cut by 0 bases and J by 0 bases, with 15 bases left in between. The germline V gene has CDR1 LGHNA and CDR2 YSLEER. The CDR3 loop spans 18 amino acids. The CDR3 spells CASSQDPHPGGSYNEQFF. The CDR3 bases are TGCGCCAGCAGCCAAGATCCCCACCCCGGGGGCTCCTACAATGAGCAGTTCTTC.

The chain carries TRBV12-5 and TRBJ2-3; maybe TRBD2 (7 bases). CDR1 LGHNT and CDR2 FRNRAP come from the germline V gene. The CDR3 consists of 16 residues. V shed 1 base and J shed 2 bases, with 13 bases lying between them. CDR3 protein: CASGLGLGGPTDTQYF. The CDR3 DNA sequence: TGTGCTAGTGGTTTGGGGCTCGGGGGGCCCACAGATACGCAGTATTTT.

This rearrangement joins TRBV19 to TRBJ2-7; 7 bases line up with TRBD2. Germline V gives CDR1 LNHDA, CDR2 SQIVND (reference sequence). Trimming cost V 3 bases and J 6 bases; bases outside gene matches: 11. This CDR3 spans 15 amino acids. The CDR3 nucleotides are TGTGCCAGTAGTATCGGGGGGACTGCCCTTGGCGAGCAGTACTTC. Translated, it gives CASSIGGTALGEQYF.